The source of this T cell receptor (beta chain) is a study of early T cells in non-severe SARS-CoV-2 infection. The CDR3 sequence is 12 residues long. Germline V gene sequence: CDR1 MDHEN, CDR2 SYDVKM. The V gene lost 1 base and the J gene lost 2 bases, with 2 bases spanning the gap. TCRdb re-called the 5' RACE reads with MiXCR, one entry per CDR3 protein. The sample carries approximately 50,000 distinct CDR3 sequences, 7% to 9% recorded once. The sequence derives from an adult who was a healthcare worker with PCR-confirmed SARS-CoV-2 infection or an uninfected control (not recorded which). The sequenced sample consisted of whole blood. The chain employs TRBV28 and TRBJ1-1; D call uncertain. The CDR3 coding sequence is TGTGCCAGCAGTTTATATAACACTGAAGCTTTCTTT. Its protein product is CASSLYNTEAFF.